This is a list of T cell receptor beta chains from one sample in a study of siplizumab effects on memory and regulatory T cells. Sequencing used immunoSEQ multiplex PCR; TCRdb keeps in-frame clones, though not all of them. The sample consists of more than 60,000 clones, just over 95% of them appearing once. Input material: naive CD8+ T cells sorted from blood. The receptors come from a human donor in good health. Both conserved end residues are part of each CDR3. Fields, in order: D gene, V gene, clone size, J gene, CDR3 length, CDR3 protein, CDR3 DNA. The D gene is left open where the match is weak. Not every row has a clone size; where given, it reads once, few, many or a size class.

D gene: TRBD1
V gene: TRBV4-1
clone size: once
J gene: TRBJ2-7
CDR3 length: 13
CDR3 protein: CASSLDRVYEQYF
CDR3 DNA: TGCGCCAGCAGCCTTGACAGGGTCTACGAGCAGTACTTC

D gene: -
V gene: TRBV5-4
clone size: -
J gene: TRBJ1-1
CDR3 length: 16
CDR3 protein: CASSPGGLGMNTEAFF
CDR3 DNA: TGTGCCAGCAGCCCTGGGGGGCTAGGAATGAACACTGAAGCTTTCTTT

D gene: TRBD2
V gene: TRBV7-3
clone size: once
J gene: TRBJ2-7
CDR3 length: 13
CDR3 protein: CASSPSGGGEQYF
CDR3 DNA: TGTGCCAGCAGCCCCTCCGGGGGGGGCGAGCAGTACTTC

D gene: -
V gene: TRBV9
clone size: -
J gene: TRBJ2-7
CDR3 length: 12
CDR3 protein: CASSVSGGAQYF
CDR3 DNA: TGTGCCAGCAGCGTAAGTGGGGGGGCGCAGTACTTC

D gene: TRBD2
V gene: TRBV7-2
clone size: -
J gene: TRBJ2-7
CDR3 length: 15
CDR3 protein: CASSRLAGDFYEQYF
CDR3 DNA: TGTGCCAGCAGCCGATTAGCGGGAGATTTTTACGAGCAGTACTTC

D gene: -
V gene: TRBV9
clone size: -
J gene: TRBJ2-1
CDR3 length: 13
CDR3 protein: CASSVAGYDEQFF
CDR3 DNA: TGTGCCAGCAGCGTAGCTGGGTACGATGAGCAGTTCTTC

D gene: -
V gene: TRBV9
clone size: -
J gene: TRBJ2-1
CDR3 length: 10
CDR3 protein: CASSGNEQFF
CDR3 DNA: TGTGCCAGCAGCGGAAATGAGCAGTTCTTC

D gene: -
V gene: TRBV5-6
clone size: -
J gene: TRBJ2-3
CDR3 length: 14
CDR3 protein: CASSQRYLTDTQYF
CDR3 DNA: TGTGCCAGCAGCCAGAGATATCTCACAGATACGCAGTATTTT

D gene: -
V gene: TRBV5-5
clone size: -
J gene: TRBJ2-3
CDR3 length: 15
CDR3 protein: CASSHRDPNTDTQYF
CDR3 DNA: TGTGCCAGCAGCCACCGGGACCCAAACACAGATACGCAGTATTTT

D gene: TRBD1
V gene: TRBV2
clone size: -
J gene: TRBJ1-2
CDR3 length: 17
CDR3 protein: CASTSYMGTGEEYGYTF
CDR3 DNA: TGTGCCAGCACTTCCTATATGGGGACAGGGGAGGAGTATGGCTACACCTTC

D gene: TRBD1
V gene: TRBV13
clone size: -
J gene: TRBJ2-1
CDR3 length: 14
CDR3 protein: CASSSWDSYNEQFF
CDR3 DNA: TGTGCCAGCAGCTCCTGGGACAGCTACAATGAGCAGTTCTTC

D gene: -
V gene: TRBV5-5
clone size: -
J gene: TRBJ1-6
CDR3 length: 16
CDR3 protein: CASSLGPGGYNSPLHF
CDR3 DNA: TGTGCCAGCAGCTTGGGGCCCGGGGGTTATAATTCACCCCTCCACTTT

D gene: TRBD1
V gene: TRBV5-6
clone size: -
J gene: TRBJ2-7
CDR3 length: 14
CDR3 protein: CASSPTGRIYEQYF
CDR3 DNA: TGTGCCAGCAGCCCGACAGGGAGAATCTACGAGCAGTACTTC

D gene: -
V gene: TRBV7-9
clone size: -
J gene: TRBJ2-7
CDR3 length: 13
CDR3 protein: CASSRAEPYEQYF
CDR3 DNA: TGTGCCAGCAGCCGGGCGGAGCCCTACGAGCAGTACTTC

D gene: -
V gene: TRBV5-6
clone size: -
J gene: TRBJ1-2
CDR3 length: 15
CDR3 protein: CASSLGETYSYGYTF
CDR3 DNA: TGTGCCAGCAGCTTGGGTGAGACTTATTCCTATGGCTACACCTTC

D gene: TRBD2
V gene: TRBV6-6
clone size: -
J gene: TRBJ2-1
CDR3 length: 13
CDR3 protein: CASSLEPSGGAFF
CDR3 DNA: TGTGCCAGCAGCCTAGAACCTAGCGGGGGGGCGTTCTTC

D gene: -
V gene: TRBV7-8
clone size: -
J gene: TRBJ2-7
CDR3 length: 13
CDR3 protein: CASNGGLTYEQYF
CDR3 DNA: TGTGCCAGCAACGGGGGCCTCACCTACGAGCAGTACTTC

D gene: -
V gene: TRBV2
clone size: -
J gene: TRBJ2-5
CDR3 length: 15
CDR3 protein: CASSEAHNLQETQYF
CDR3 DNA: TGTGCCAGCAGTGAAGCGCATAACCTCCAAGAGACCCAGTACTTC

D gene: TRBD1
V gene: TRBV9
clone size: once
J gene: TRBJ1-1
CDR3 length: 16
CDR3 protein: CASSPGQGRMNTEAFF
CDR3 DNA: TGTGCCAGCAGCCCCGGACAGGGTCGAATGAACACTGAAGCTTTCTTT

D gene: -
V gene: TRBV7-9
clone size: -
J gene: TRBJ1-5
CDR3 length: 16
CDR3 protein: CASSLGGLGGNQPQHF
CDR3 DNA: TGTGCCAGCAGCTTAGGGGGACTGGGGGGGAACCAGCCCCAGCATTTT

D gene: -
V gene: TRBV5-4
clone size: -
J gene: TRBJ1-1
CDR3 length: 13
CDR3 protein: CASSLNLNTEAFF
CDR3 DNA: TGTGCCAGCAGCTTGAACTTGAACACTGAAGCTTTCTTT